These T cell receptor beta chains were read from a single sample in a study of T cell repertoires in cytomegalovirus infection. TCRdb reprocessed the reads with MiXCR, giving one entry per CDR3 protein. The sample shows about 920,000 distinct CDR3 sequences, around 30% of them seen only once. These TCRs are of unknown antigen specificity. Sequenced material: cultured CD8+ T cells from PBMCs, taken from culture after CMV antigen stimulation. These TCRs come from a human donor in good health (CMV status not recorded). Some clones in this sample may be carry-over from other donors' samples. CDR3s leave out the opening cysteine and the closing phenylalanine or tryptophan. The order of the fields is J gene, V gene, CDR3 protein.

J gene: TRBJ2-1; V gene: TRBV20-1; CDR3 protein: SARRTGTGAYNEQF
J gene: TRBJ2-3; V gene: TRBV28; CDR3 protein: ASSRPNRLQY
J gene: TRBJ2-3; V gene: TRBV7-6; CDR3 protein: ASSVTGPRTDTQY
J gene: TRBJ2-6; V gene: TRBV6-5; CDR3 protein: ASSYPTGSSGANVLT
J gene: TRBJ2-2; V gene: TRBV6-5; CDR3 protein: ASSWDRLSNTGELF
J gene: TRBJ1-2; V gene: TRBV6-2/TRBV6-3; CDR3 protein: ASRTQGPDGYT
J gene: TRBJ2-7; V gene: TRBV9; CDR3 protein: ASSRKGVRNYEQY
J gene: TRBJ1-5; V gene: TRBV6-2/TRBV6-3; CDR3 protein: ASSYAGTILDGNQPQH
J gene: TRBJ2-5; V gene: TRBV7-9; CDR3 protein: AGSLTQGQETQY
J gene: TRBJ2-1; V gene: TRBV20-1; CDR3 protein: SARDIRYNEQF
J gene: TRBJ1-4; V gene: TRBV5-1; CDR3 protein: ASSLVGQGGEKLF
J gene: TRBJ2-5; V gene: TRBV28; CDR3 protein: ASSWGGAGVTETQY
J gene: TRBJ1-3; V gene: TRBV11-2; CDR3 protein: ASSPWTQSGGNTIY
J gene: TRBJ1-5; V gene: TRBV7-8; CDR3 protein: ASQPLRTEYSNQPQH
J gene: TRBJ1-5; V gene: TRBV7-8; CDR3 protein: ASSPRTGGAEQPQH
J gene: TRBJ1-6; V gene: TRBV7-9; CDR3 protein: ASSPRDRINSPLH
J gene: TRBJ2-6; V gene: TRBV5-5; CDR3 protein: ASSLTGGGEGGANVLT
J gene: TRBJ1-2; V gene: TRBV7-2; CDR3 protein: ASATSVTGTDYGYT
J gene: TRBJ2-3; V gene: TRBV7-9; CDR3 protein: ASSFQAGVADTQY
J gene: TRBJ2-1; V gene: TRBV7-6; CDR3 protein: ASSPPPGGEQF
J gene: TRBJ2-5; V gene: TRBV20-1; CDR3 protein: SARDRLKSQETQY
J gene: TRBJ1-6; V gene: TRBV27; CDR3 protein: ASRGGGSPLH
J gene: TRBJ1-1; V gene: TRBV4-3; CDR3 protein: ASSQDVDSEAF
J gene: TRBJ1-2; V gene: TRBV29-1; CDR3 protein: SAPTGEARQGYT
J gene: TRBJ2-5; V gene: TRBV13; CDR3 protein: ASSSRRGSAKETQY
J gene: TRBJ1-1; V gene: TRBV6-2/TRBV6-3; CDR3 protein: ASSASRGRNTEAF
J gene: TRBJ1-6; V gene: TRBV4-1; CDR3 protein: ASSHPTDSSSYNSPLH
J gene: TRBJ2-3; V gene: TRBV7-2; CDR3 protein: ASSLFGQEYTDTQY
J gene: TRBJ2-7; V gene: TRBV6-1; CDR3 protein: ASSDNNEQY
J gene: TRBJ1-4; V gene: TRBV7-4; CDR3 protein: ASSRTADGANEKLF
J gene: TRBJ1-5; V gene: TRBV6-5; CDR3 protein: ASSYSSFGDGNQPQH
J gene: TRBJ2-5; V gene: TRBV27; CDR3 protein: ASDKPGLAVNQY
J gene: TRBJ2-1; V gene: TRBV5-8; CDR3 protein: ASSVDREEEQF
J gene: TRBJ2-5; V gene: TRBV5-6; CDR3 protein: ASSGGLAGALIGGETQY
J gene: TRBJ1-2; V gene: TRBV7-8; CDR3 protein: ASSMPGTGFDYT
J gene: TRBJ1-1; V gene: TRBV28; CDR3 protein: ASSLSGQGGTEAF
J gene: TRBJ2-5; V gene: TRBV28; CDR3 protein: ASSLATFSPQETQY
J gene: TRBJ2-5; V gene: TRBV7-2; CDR3 protein: ASSQGVGGAETQY
J gene: TRBJ1-4; V gene: TRBV27; CDR3 protein: ASSLSRTGGKLF
J gene: TRBJ1-2; V gene: TRBV6-5; CDR3 protein: ASSPTTANYGYT
J gene: TRBJ1-2; V gene: TRBV2; CDR3 protein: ASSEARGRIYGYT
J gene: TRBJ1-3; V gene: TRBV13; CDR3 protein: ASSLGDRINTIY
J gene: TRBJ1-2; V gene: TRBV20-1; CDR3 protein: SAQTGYGYT
J gene: TRBJ2-7; V gene: TRBV7-2; CDR3 protein: ASSFSGTAYEQY
J gene: TRBJ2-3; V gene: TRBV5-5; CDR3 protein: ASSLGRGRADTQY
J gene: TRBJ2-1; V gene: TRBV7-4; CDR3 protein: ASSLLASHEQF
J gene: TRBJ2-1; V gene: TRBV6-6; CDR3 protein: ASSYRLPEQF
J gene: TRBJ2-3; V gene: TRBV20-1; CDR3 protein: SARYFPSGGIGTDTQY
J gene: TRBJ2-3; V gene: TRBV4-1; CDR3 protein: ASSQVGIGGESTDTQY
J gene: TRBJ1-1; V gene: TRBV4-1; CDR3 protein: ASSQEMGTEAF
J gene: TRBJ1-1; V gene: TRBV6-5; CDR3 protein: ASSYVEPRNTEAF
J gene: TRBJ2-5; V gene: TRBV12-3/TRBV12-4; CDR3 protein: ASRPGTDNKETQY
J gene: TRBJ2-5; V gene: TRBV7-7; CDR3 protein: ASSLAISAQETQY
J gene: TRBJ1-2; V gene: TRBV29-1; CDR3 protein: SVAPGEQGSYGYT
J gene: TRBJ1-5; V gene: TRBV4-1; CDR3 protein: ASSQDAGGNQPQH
J gene: TRBJ1-1; V gene: TRBV7-6; CDR3 protein: ASSSYSHLNTEAF
J gene: TRBJ2-4; V gene: TRBV6-6; CDR3 protein: AASGGKNIQY
J gene: TRBJ2-1; V gene: TRBV4-1; CDR3 protein: ATGDGVNEQF
J gene: TRBJ2-1; V gene: TRBV7-2; CDR3 protein: ASSLRIWERNEQF